This T cell receptor beta chain stems from a study of T cell changes during pregnancy in multiple sclerosis. Germline assignment: CDR1 SGHVS and CDR2 FQNEAQ. V lost 3 bases to trimming and J lost 4 bases; unmatched junction nucleotides: 7. The CDR3 loop spans 15 amino acids. Here immunoSEQ multiplex PCR was the method, and the copy in TCRdb shows in-frame clones only, minus some. The repertoire holds under 120,000 clones, with 80% to 95% as singletons. The rearrangement links TRBV7-8 to TRBJ2-7, with 9 positions matching TRBD1. Sequencing used peripheral blood, obtained after pregnancy. The receptor comes from a female donor with multiple sclerosis, enrolled in a pregnancy study. The CDR3: CASSFWTGVIYEQYF. DNA for the CDR3: TGTGCCAGCAGCTTTTGGACAGGGGTAATATACGAGCAGTACTTC. Filled out from reference TRBV7-8 and TRBJ2-7, the complete variable domain reads GAGVSQSPRYKVAKRGQDVALRCDPISGHVSLFWYQQALGQGPEFLTYFQNEAQLDKSGLPSDRFFAERPEGSVSTLKIQRTQQEDSAVYLCASSFWTGVIYEQYFGPGTRLTVT.